The TCR beta chain described here comes from a study of shared clonotypes between healthy human individuals. For this clone: The antigen is not known.

Study conclusions and caveats: Generally, naive subsets came out with larger estimated richness than memory subsets. Sampling covered blood only; tissue repertoires likely differ.

Germline values: CDR1 MDHEN, CDR2 SYDVKM. With 7 bases clipped from V and 9 bases from J, the junction kept 12 bases outside the gene matches. The CDR3 is 13 residues long. Tens of thousands of T cell genomes, or roughly 200 ng DNA, went into the sorted-subset replicate PCRs. Some clones are missing from TCRdb's copy, which holds only in-frame ones; the method was immunoSEQ multiplex PCR. The sample consists of some 2 million clones, 95% of them appearing once. V gene TRBV28 combines with J gene TRBJ2-7, with TRBD1 matching over 7 bases. The specimen sequenced was naive CD4+ T cells sorted from blood. Subset defined: CD45RA+ positively selected. The sequence came from a man aged 18 to 29 in good health. The chain's CDR3 is CASTRDVRGRQYF. The CDR3 nucleotides read TGTGCCAGCACCCGAGACGTCAGGGGGAGGCAGTACTTC.